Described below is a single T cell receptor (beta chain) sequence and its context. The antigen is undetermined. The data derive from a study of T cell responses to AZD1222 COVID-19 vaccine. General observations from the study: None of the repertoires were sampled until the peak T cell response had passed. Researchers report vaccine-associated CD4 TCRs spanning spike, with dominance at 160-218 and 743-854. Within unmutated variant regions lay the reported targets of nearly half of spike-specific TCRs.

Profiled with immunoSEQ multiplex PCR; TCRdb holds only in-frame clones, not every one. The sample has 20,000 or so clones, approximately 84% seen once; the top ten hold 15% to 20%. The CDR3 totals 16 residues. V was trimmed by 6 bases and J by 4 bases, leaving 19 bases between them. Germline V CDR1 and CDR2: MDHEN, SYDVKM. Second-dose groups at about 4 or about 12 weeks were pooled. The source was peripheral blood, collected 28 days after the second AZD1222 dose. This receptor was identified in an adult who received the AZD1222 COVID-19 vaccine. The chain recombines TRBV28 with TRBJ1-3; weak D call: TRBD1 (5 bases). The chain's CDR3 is CASRGLGGTAGNTIYF. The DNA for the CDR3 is TGTGCCAGCAGGGGCCTTGGGGGTACCGCGGGAAACACCATATATTTT. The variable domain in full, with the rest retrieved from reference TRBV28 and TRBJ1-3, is DVKVTQSSRYLVKRTGEKVFLECVQDMDHENMFWYRQDPGLGLRLIYFSYDVKMKEKGDIPEGYSVSREKKERFSLILESASTNQTSMYLCASRGLGGTAGNTIYFGEGSWLTVV.